The clone carrying this T cell receptor beta chain has only a few counts. Preparing the TCRbeta library involved the use of unique molecular identifiers. TCRdb processed the PCR reads anew with MiXCR; each CDR3 protein has one entry. The table records 350,000 to 450,000 distinct CDR3 sequences, around 20% of them present only once. This entry comes from a study of T-cell reconstitution after alpha-beta-depleted transplantation in children. Germline CDR1 and CDR2: KGHDR and SFDVKD. CDR3 length: 13 amino acids. V dropped 0 bases and J dropped 9 bases, with 8 bases sitting between them. This material consisted of PBMCs from the stem cell graft donor, taken from the stem cell graft. This chain connects TRBV24-1 to TRBJ2-1; maybe TRBD2 (6 bases). The TCR originated in a human donor who donated a stem cell graft to a child with acute myeloid leukemia. CDR3 nucleotides: TGTGCCACCAGTGATTTGATTAGCGGTGAGCAGTTCTTC. This translates into CATSDLISGEQFF.